This T cell receptor (beta chain) was captured in a study of shared clonotypes between healthy human individuals. V dropped 0 bases and J dropped 2 bases, with 7 bases sitting between them. The germline V gene encodes CDR1 MNHEY and CDR2 SVGAGI. The length of the CDR3 is 14 residues. Healthy adults negative for HIV, lacking recent acute infections or vaccinations, served as donors. The table came from immunoSEQ multiplex PCR; TCRdb's copy has only in-frame clones and leaves some out. The repertoire consists of 850,000 to 1,200,000 clones, with approximately 68% occurring once and the leading ten covering around 1.5%.

Source material: memory CD4+ T cells sorted from blood. This sample's subset: CD45RA-negative fraction. The sequence was obtained from a young man in good health. The chain joins TRBV6-5 to TRBJ1-2, with D uncertain. Here the CDR3 reads CASSYSRGNYGYTF. The CDR3 DNA reads TGTGCCAGCAGTTACTCGAGAGGGAACTATGGCTACACCTTC.